This TCR beta chain derives from a study of beta chain features in type 1 diabetes. General study findings and limits: Patients with Type 1 diabetes showed moderately but significantly shorter TCRB CDR3s in all four CD4+ subsets. Compared with healthy donors, patients appeared to share more similar naive, central memory and regulatory TCRB repertoires.

Trimming stripped 6 bases from V and 0 bases from J, with 6 bases between. The CDR3 spans 14 residues. The germline V gene encodes CDR1 MDHEN and CDR2 SYDVKM. Isolation of CD4+ naive, central memory, regulatory and stem cell-like memory cells was achieved by sorting via CD45RO/CCR7/CD25/CD127/CD95/CD27. This clone occurred a few times. Its antigen is undetermined. As every portion of the isolated RNA was reverse transcribed, the sequencing read expressed TCRB transcripts. Assay: immunoSEQ multiplex PCR; the TCRdb copy retains only in-frame clones and omits some. There are 65,000 to 85,000 clones in the sample; about 50% occur only once, and 0.65% to 0.85% lies in the top ten.

The clonotype comes from a man aged 25-45 years with type 1 diabetes. The rearrangement links TRBV28 to TRBJ2-6; tentatively, D is TRBD1 (5 bases). The sequenced material came from central memory CD4+ T cells from blood. CDR3 in DNA: TGTGCCAGCAGAGGGGCCTCTGGGGCCAACGTCCTGACTTTC. Translated: CASRGASGANVLTF.